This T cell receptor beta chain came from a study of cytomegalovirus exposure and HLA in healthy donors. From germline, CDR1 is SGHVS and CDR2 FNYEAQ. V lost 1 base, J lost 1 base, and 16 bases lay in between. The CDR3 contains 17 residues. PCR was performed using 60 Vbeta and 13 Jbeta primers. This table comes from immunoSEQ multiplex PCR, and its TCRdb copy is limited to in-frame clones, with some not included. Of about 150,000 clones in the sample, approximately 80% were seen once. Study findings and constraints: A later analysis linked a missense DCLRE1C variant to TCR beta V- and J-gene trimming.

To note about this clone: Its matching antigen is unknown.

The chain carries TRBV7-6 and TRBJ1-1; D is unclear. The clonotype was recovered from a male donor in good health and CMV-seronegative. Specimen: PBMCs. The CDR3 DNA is TGTGCCAGCAGCTTAGTTGCACCCTCTCTAGCGAACACTGAAGCTTTCTTT. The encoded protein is CASSLVAPSLANTEAFF. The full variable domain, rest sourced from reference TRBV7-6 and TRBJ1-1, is GAGVSQSPRYKVTKRGQDVALRCDPISGHVSLYWYRQALGQGPEFLTYFNYEAQQDKSGLPNDRFSAERPEGSISTLTIQRTEQRDSAMYRCASSLVAPSLANTEAFFGQGTRLTVV.